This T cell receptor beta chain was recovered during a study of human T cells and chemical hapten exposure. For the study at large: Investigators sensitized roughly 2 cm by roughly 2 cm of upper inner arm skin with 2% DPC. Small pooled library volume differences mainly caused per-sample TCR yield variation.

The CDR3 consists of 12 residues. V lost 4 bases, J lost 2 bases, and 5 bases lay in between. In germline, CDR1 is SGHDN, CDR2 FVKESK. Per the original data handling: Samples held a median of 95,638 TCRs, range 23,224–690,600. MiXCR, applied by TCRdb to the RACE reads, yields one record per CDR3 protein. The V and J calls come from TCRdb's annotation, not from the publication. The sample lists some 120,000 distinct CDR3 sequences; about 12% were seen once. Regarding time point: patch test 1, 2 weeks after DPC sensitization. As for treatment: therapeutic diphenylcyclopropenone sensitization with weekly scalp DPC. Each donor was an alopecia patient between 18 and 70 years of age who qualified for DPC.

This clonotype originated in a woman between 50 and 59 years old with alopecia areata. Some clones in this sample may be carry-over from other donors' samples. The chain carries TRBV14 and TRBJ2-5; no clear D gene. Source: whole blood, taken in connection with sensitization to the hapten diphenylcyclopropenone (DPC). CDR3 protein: CASSPTQETQYF. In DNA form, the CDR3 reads TGTGCCAGCAGCCCCACGCAAGAGACCCAGTACTTC.